This T cell receptor beta chain is from a study of T-cell reconstitution after alpha-beta-depleted transplantation in children. The CDR3 loop spans 13 amino acids. Trimming left V 5 bases short and J 5 bases short, with 12 bases between. Points on this clonotype: Its antigen is undetermined.

Points from the study as a whole: Reportedly, only several hundred clones from non-depleted graft cells drove alpha-beta T-cell counts at about two months. There were some patients whose high TCRbeta diversity at day 60 came from surviving recipient T cells and thymic progenitors. Fresh T-cell production supplied most of the T-cell counts and diversity seen one year after transplant.

Construction of the TCRbeta library involved unique molecular identifiers. In TCRdb, the PCR reads were re-called with MiXCR into one record per CDR3 protein. The sample includes approximately 230,000 distinct CDR3 sequences, roughly a quarter seen only once; the top ten take about 4.8%. This receptor was obtained from a female patient aged 2-10 years who had a stem cell transplant for congenital amegakaryocytic thrombocytopenia, so the T cells may come from the graft donor. This chain connects TRBV12-3 or TRBV12-4 to TRBJ1-1; maybe TRBD1 (6 bases). This specimen consisted of PBMCs, mostly from graft donor cells, obtained 360 days after TCRalphabeta/CD19-depleted stem cell transplant. This CDR3 is CASSPGAGTEAFF. The CDR3 nucleotides are TGTGCCAGCAGTCCAGGGGCGGGGACTGAAGCTTTCTTT.